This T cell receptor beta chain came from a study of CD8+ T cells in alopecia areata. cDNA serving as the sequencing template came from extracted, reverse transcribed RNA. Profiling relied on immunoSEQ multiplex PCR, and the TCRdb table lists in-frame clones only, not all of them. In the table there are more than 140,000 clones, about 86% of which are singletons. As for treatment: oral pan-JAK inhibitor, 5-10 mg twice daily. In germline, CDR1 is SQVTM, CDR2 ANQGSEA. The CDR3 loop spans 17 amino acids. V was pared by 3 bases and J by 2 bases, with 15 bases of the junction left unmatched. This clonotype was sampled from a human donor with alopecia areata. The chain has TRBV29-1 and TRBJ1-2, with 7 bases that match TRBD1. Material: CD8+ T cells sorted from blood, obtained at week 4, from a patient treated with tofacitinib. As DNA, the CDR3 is TGCAGCGTTGAGGCAGTGTTTACCGGGACAGTAAACTATGGCTACACCTTC. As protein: CSVEAVFTGTVNYGYTF.